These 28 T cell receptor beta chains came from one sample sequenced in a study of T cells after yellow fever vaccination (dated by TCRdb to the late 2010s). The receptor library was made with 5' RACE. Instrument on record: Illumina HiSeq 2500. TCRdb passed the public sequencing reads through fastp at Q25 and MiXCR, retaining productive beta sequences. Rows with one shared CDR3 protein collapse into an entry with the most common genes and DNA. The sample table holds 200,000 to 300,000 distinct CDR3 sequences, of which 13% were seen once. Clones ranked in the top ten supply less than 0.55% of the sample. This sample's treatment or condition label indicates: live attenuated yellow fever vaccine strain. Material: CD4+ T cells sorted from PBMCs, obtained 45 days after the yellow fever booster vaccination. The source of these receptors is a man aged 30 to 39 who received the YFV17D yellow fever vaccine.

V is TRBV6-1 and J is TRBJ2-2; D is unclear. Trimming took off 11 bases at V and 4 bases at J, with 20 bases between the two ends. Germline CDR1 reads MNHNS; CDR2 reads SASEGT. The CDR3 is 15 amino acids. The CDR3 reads CAGRNPRSITGELFF. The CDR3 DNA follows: TGTGCCGGGCGTAATCCCCGAAGCATCACCGGGGAGCTGTTTTTT.

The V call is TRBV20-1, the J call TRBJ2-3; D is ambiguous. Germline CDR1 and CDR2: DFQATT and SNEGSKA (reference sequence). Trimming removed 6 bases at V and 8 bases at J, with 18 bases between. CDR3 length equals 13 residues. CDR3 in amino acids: CSARQVAEGTQYF. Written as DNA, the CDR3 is TGCAGTGCCCGGCAAGTGGCCGAAGGTACGCAGTATTTT.

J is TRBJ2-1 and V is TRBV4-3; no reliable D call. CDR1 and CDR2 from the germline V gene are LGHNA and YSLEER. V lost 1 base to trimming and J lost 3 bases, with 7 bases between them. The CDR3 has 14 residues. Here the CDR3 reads CASSQAGRYNEQFF. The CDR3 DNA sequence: TGCGCCAGCAGCCAAGCCGGCCGCTACAATGAGCAGTTCTTC.

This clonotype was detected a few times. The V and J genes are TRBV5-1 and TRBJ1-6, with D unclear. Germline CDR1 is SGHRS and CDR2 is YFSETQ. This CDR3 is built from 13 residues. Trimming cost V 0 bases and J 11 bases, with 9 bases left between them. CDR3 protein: CASSLGAAAPLHF. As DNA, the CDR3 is TGCGCCAGCAGCTTGGGAGCGGCGGCACCCCTCCACTTT.

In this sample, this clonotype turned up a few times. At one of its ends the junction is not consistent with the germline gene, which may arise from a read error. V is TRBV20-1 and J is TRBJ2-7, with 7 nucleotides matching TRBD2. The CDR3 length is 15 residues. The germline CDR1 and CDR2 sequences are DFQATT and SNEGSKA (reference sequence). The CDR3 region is CSARVGGRASSEQYF. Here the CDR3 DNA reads TGCAGTGCTAGAGTAGGTGGGAGGGCCTCCTCCGAGCAGTACTTC.

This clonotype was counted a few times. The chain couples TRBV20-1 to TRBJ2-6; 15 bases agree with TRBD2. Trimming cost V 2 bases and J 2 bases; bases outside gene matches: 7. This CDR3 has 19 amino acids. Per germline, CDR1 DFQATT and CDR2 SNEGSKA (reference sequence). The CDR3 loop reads CSARPPGTSGRTGANVLTF. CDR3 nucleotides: TGCAGTGCTAGACCTCCCGGGACTAGCGGGAGGACTGGGGCCAACGTCCTGACTTTC.

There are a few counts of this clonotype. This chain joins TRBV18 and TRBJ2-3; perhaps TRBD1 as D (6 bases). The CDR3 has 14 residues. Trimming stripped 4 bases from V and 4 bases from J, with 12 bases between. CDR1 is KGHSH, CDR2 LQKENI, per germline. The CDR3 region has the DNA TGTGCCAGCTCACGCCGACAGGTCTCAGATACGCAGTATTTT. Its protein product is CASSRRQVSDTQYF.

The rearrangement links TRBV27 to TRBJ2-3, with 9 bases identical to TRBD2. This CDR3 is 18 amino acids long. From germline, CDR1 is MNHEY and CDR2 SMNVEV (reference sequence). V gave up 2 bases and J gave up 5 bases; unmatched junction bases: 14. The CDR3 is CASSLRSSGMVPIDTQYF. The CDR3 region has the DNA TGTGCCAGCAGTTTAAGGTCTAGCGGGATGGTGCCCATAGATACGCAGTATTTT.

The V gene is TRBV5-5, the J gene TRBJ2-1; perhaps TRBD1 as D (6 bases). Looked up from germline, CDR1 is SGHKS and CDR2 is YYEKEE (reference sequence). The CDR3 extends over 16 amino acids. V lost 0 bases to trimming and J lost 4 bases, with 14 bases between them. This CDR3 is CASSLVATGMYNEQFF. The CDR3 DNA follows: TGTGCCAGCAGCTTGGTAGCCACAGGGATGTACAATGAGCAGTTCTTC.

CDR3 sequence: CASSQAALGETQYF. The CDR3 coding sequence is TGTGCCAGCAGCCAGGCGGCCCTCGGAGAGACCCAGTACTTC. The rearrangement joins TRBV14 to TRBJ2-5; no definite D call. Per germline, CDR1 SGHDN and CDR2 FVKESK. With 3 bases removed from V and 4 bases from J, the gap between germline ends came to 12 bases. This CDR3 spans 14 amino acids. Variable domain in full (rest from reference TRBV14 and TRBJ2-5): EAGVTQFPSHSVIEKGQTVTLRCDPISGHDNLYWYRRVMGKEIKFLLHFVKESKQDESGMPNNRFLAERTGGTYSTLKVQPAELEDSGVYFCASSQAALGETQYFGPGTRLLVL.

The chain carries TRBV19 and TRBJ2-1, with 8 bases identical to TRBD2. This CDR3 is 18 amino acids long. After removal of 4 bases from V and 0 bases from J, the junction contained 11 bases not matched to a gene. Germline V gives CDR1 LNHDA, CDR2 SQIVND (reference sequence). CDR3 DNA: TGTGCCAGTAGTAGTGTCGCGGGAGGTCTGAGCTCCTACAATGAGCAGTTCTTC. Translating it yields CASSSVAGGLSSYNEQFF.

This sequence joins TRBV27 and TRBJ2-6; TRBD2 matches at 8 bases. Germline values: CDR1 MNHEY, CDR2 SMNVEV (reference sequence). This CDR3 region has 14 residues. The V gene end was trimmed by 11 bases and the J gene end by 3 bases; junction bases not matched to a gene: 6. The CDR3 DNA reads TGTGCCGCCGGGACTAGTGGTGGGGCCAACGTCCTGACTTTC. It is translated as CAAGTSGGANVLTF.

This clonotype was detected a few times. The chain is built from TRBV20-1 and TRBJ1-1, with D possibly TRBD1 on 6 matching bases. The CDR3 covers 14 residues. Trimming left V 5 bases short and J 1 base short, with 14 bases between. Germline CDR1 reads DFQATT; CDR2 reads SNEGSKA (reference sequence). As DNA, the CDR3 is TGCAGTGCTCTCGAAGGACAGAAGAACACTGAAGCTTTCTTT. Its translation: CSALEGQKNTEAFF.

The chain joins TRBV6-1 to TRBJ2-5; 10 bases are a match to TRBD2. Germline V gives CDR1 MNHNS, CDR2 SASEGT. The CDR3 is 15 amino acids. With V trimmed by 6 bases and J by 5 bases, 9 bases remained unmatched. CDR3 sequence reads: CASRGAGGRLETQYF. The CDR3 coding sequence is TGTGCCAGCAGGGGAGCGGGAGGGCGATTGGAGACCCAGTACTTC.

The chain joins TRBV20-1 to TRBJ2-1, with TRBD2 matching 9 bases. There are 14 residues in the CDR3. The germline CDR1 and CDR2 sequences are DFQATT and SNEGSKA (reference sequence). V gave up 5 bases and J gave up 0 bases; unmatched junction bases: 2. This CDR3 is CSALSGSSYNEQFF. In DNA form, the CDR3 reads TGCAGTGCTCTTAGCGGGAGCTCCTACAATGAGCAGTTCTTC.

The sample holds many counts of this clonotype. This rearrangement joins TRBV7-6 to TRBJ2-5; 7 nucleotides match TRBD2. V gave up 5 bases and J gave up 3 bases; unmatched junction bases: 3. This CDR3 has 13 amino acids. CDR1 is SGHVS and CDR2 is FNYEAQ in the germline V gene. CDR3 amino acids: CASSLGTKETQYF. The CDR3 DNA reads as TGTGCCAGCAGCCTGGGGACTAAAGAGACCCAGTACTTC.

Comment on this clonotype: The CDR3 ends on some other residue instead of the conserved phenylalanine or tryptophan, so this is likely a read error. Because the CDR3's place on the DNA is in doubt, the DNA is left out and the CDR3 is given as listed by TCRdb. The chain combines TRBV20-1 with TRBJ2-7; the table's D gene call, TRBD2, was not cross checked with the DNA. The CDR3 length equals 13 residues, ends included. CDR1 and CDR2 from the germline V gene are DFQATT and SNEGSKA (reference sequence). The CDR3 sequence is CSARDLRLAGAIL.

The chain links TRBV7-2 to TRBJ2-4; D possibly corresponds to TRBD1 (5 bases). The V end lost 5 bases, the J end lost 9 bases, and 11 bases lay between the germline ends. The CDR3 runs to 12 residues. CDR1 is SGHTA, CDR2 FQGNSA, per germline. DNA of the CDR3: TGTGCCAGCAGCAGCAGGGTAGGCATTCAGTACTTC. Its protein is CASSSRVGIQYF.

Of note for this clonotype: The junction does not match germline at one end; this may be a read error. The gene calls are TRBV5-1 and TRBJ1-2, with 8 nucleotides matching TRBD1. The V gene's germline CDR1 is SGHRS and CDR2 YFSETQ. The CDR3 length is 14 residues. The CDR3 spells CASRFDRGAGGYTF. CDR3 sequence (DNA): TGCGCCAGCCGCTTCGACAGGGGCGCTGGTGGCTACACCTTC.

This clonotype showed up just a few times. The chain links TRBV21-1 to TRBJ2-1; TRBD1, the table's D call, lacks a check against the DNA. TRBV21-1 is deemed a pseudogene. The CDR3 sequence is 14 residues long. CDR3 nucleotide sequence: TGTGCCACTATAACCCAGGGGAGAAACGGCGAGCAGTTCTTC. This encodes CATITQGRNGEQFF.

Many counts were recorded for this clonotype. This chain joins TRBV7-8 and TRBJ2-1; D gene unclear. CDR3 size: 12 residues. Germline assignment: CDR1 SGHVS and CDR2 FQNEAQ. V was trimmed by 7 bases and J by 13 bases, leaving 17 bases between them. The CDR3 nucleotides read TGTGCCAGCAACCCGGTCGGCCGAAGTCAGTTCTTC. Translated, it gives CASNPVGRSQFF.

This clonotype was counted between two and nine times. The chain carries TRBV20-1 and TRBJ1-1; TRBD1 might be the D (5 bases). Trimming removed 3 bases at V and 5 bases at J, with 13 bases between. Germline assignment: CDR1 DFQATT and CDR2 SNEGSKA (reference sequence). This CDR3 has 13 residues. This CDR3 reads CSARSGAGTEAFF. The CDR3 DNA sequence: TGCAGTGCTAGGTCCGGGGCCGGGACTGAAGCTTTCTTT.

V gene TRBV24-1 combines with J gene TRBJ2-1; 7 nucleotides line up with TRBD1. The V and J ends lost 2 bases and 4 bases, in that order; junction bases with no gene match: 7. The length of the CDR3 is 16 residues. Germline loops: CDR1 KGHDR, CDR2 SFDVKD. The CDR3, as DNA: TGTGCCACCAGTGATTCAACCGGGACAGCATACAATGAGCAGTTCTTC. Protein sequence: CATSDSTGTAYNEQFF.

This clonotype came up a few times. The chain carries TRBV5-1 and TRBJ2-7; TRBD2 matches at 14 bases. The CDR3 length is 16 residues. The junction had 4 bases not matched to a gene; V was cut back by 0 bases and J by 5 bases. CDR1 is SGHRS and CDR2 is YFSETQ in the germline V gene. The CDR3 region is CASSLAGTSGRDEQYF. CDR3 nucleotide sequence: TGCGCCAGCAGCTTGGCCGGGACTAGCGGGAGAGACGAGCAGTACTTC.

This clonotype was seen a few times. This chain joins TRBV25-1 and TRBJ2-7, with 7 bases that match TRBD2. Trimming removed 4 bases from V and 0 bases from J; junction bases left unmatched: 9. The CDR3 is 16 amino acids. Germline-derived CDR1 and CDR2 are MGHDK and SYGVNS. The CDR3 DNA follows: TGTGCCAGCAGTGCACCGGGACTACAGAGCTCCTACGAGCAGTACTTC. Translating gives CASSAPGLQSSYEQYF.

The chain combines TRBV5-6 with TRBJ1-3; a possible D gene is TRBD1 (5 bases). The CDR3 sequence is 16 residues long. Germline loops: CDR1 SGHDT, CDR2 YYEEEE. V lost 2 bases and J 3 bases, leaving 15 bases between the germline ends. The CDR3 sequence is CASSFRAAGIGNTIYF. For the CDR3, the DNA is TGTGCCAGCAGCTTCAGGGCGGCGGGGATTGGAAACACCATATATTTT.

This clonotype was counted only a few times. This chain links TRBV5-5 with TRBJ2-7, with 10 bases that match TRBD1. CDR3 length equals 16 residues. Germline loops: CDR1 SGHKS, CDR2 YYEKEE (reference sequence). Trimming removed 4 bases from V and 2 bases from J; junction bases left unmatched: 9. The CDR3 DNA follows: TGTGCCAGCAGCCAATACCGGGACAGGGGCACCTACGAGCAGTACTTC. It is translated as CASSQYRDRGTYEQYF.

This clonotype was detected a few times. CDR3 protein: CASSSTSGSQKETQYF. CDR3 nucleotide sequence: TGCGCCAGCAGCTCAACTAGCGGGTCACAAAAGGAGACCCAGTACTTC. The chain links TRBV5-1 to TRBJ2-5; 9 bases map to TRBD2. This CDR3 has 16 amino acids. CDR1 is SGHRS, CDR2 YFSETQ, per germline. With V trimmed by 3 bases and J by 5 bases, 11 bases remained unmatched. Combining the CDR3 with reference TRBV5-1 and TRBJ2-5 gives the whole variable domain KAGVTQTPRYLIKTRGQQVTLSCSPISGHRSVSWYQQTPGQGLQFLFEYFSETQRNKGNFPGRFSGRQFSNSRSEMNVSTLELGDSALYLCASSSTSGSQKETQYFGPGTRLLVL.